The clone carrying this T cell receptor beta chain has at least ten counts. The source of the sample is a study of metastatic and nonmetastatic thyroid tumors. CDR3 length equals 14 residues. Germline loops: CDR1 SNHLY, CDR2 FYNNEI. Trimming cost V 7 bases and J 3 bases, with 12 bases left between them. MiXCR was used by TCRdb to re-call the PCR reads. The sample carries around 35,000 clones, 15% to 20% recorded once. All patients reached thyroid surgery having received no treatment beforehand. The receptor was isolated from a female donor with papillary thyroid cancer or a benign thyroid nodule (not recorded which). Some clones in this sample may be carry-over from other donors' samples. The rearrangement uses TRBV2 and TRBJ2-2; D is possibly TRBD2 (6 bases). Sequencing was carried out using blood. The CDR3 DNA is TGTGCCAGCATACGGGAGCTAGACACCGGGGAGCTGTTTTTT. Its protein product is CASIRELDTGELFF. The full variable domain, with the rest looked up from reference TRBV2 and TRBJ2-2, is EPEVTQTPSHQVTQMGQEVILRCVPISNHLYFYWYRQILGQKVEFLVSFYNNEISEKSEIFDDQFSVERPDGSNFTLKIRSTKLEDSAMYFCASIRELDTGELFFGEGSRLTVL.